This TCR beta chain was observed in a study of cytomegalovirus exposure and HLA in healthy donors. General study points: Presence/absence analyses took donor sequencing depth as roughly uniform. Among the most significant clusters, several appeared linked to common viral pathogens in a later analysis.

CDR1 SGHRS and CDR2 YFSETQ come from the germline V gene. The CDR3 is made up of 15 amino acids. Trimming stripped 0 bases from V and 2 bases from J, with 9 bases between. Worth noting for this clone: Its antigen is currently unknown.

PCR amplification relied on 60 Vbeta primers (plus 13 Jbeta primers). As processed by the authors: A follow-up analysis tallied around 80 million unique TCR beta chains, roughly 11 million shared. TCRdb keeps only in-frame clones here, not all; method: immunoSEQ multiplex PCR. From that table come the V and J calls and clone size; the DNA was used to work out D and trimming. The data hold approximately 160,000 clones, with roughly 80% observed a single time. This clonotype was sampled from a girl aged 2-10 years in good health and CMV-seropositive. Sequenced material: PBMCs. The chain employs TRBV5-1 and TRBJ1-3; D might be TRBD1 (6 bases). CDR3 coding DNA: TGCGCCAGCAGCTTGGCGGCAGGGGCTGGAAACACCATATATTTT. Translation: CASSLAAGAGNTIYF. The variable domain in full, completed from reference TRBV5-1 and TRBJ1-3, reads KAGVTQTPRYLIKTRGQQVTLSCSPISGHRSVSWYQQTPGQGLQFLFEYFSETQRNKGNFPGRFSGRQFSNSRSEMNVSTLELGDSALYLCASSLAAGAGNTIYFGEGSWLTVV.